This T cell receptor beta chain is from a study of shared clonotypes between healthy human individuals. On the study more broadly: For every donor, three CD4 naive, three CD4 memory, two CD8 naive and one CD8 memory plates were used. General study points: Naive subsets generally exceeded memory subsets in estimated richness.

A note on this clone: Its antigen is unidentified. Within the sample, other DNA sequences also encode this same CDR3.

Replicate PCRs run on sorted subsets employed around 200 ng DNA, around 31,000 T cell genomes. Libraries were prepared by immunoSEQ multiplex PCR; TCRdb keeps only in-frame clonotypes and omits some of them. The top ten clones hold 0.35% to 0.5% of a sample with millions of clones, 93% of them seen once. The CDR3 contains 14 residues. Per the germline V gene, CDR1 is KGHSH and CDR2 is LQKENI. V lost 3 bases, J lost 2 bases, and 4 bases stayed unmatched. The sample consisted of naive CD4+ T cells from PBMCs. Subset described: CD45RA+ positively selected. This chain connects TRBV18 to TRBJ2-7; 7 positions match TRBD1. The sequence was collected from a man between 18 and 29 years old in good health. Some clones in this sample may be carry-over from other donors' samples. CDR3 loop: CASSPRQGPYEQYF. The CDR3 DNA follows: TGTGCCAGCTCACCTCGACAGGGTCCCTACGAGCAGTACTTC. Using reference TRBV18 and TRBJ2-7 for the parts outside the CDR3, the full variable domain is NAGVMQNPRHLVRRRGQEARLRCSPMKGHSHVYWYRQLPEEGLKFMVYLQKENIIDESGMPKERFSAEFPKEGPSILRIQQVVRGDSAAYFCASSPRQGPYEQYFGPGTRLTVT.